The entry that follows covers one T cell receptor beta chain sequence. Antigen unknown. TRB cDNA libraries were made by UMI-labeled 5' RACE. TCRdb reprocessed the 5' RACE reads and stores each CDR3 protein as one record, lacking DNA. The sample data list about 42,000 distinct CDR3 sequences. CD45RO-CCR7+CD27+CD95- was the phenotype of naive CD8+ T cells. This sample is drawn from a study of CXCR3-negative and CXCR3-positive naive CD8 T cells. About the research overall: Sequencing yielded 150 million or so TRB reads, roughly 1.5 +/- 0.3 million per library.

Broader study findings: Fresh PBMCs served for most assays, and CXCR3 expression fell partially after cryopreservation.

The length of the CDR3 is 13 residues. Germline V gene data show CDR1 as MDHEN and CDR2 as SYDVKM. Sequenced: naive CXCR3- CD8+ T cells from blood. Subset reported: CD45RO-CCR7+CD27+CD95- naive CD8+ T cells lacking CXCR3 (TNR3-). This receptor was identified in a human donor in good health. Some clones in this sample may be carry-over from other donors' samples. V and J are TRBV28 and TRBJ1-1; TCRdb names TRBD1, which stays unverified in the absence of DNA. CDR3 in amino acids: CASNLGAGKVAFF.